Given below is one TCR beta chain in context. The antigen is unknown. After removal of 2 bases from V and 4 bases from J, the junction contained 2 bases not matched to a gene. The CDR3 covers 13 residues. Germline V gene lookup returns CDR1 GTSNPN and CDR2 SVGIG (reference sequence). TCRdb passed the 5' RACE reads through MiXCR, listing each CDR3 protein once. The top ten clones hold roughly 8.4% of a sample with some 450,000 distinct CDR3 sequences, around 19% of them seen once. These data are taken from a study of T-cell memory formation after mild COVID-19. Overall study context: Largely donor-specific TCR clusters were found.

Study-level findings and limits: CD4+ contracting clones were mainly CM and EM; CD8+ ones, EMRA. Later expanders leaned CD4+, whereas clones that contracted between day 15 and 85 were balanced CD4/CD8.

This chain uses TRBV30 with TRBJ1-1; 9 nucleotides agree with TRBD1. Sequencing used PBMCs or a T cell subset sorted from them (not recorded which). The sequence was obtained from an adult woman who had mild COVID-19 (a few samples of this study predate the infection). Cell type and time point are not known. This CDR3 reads CAWSTDRGTEAFF. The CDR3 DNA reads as TGTGCCTGGAGTACGGACAGGGGCACTGAAGCTTTCTTT.